This T cell receptor beta chain was sequenced for a study of T cells after yellow fever vaccination. Using its own MiXCR run on the 5' RACE reads, TCRdb lists one record per CDR3 protein. Of approximately 510,000 distinct CDR3 sequences listed, 20% to 25% are singletons. This clonotype was counted between two and nine times. The V gene lost 5 bases and the J gene lost 4 bases, with 9 bases spanning the gap. CDR1 and CDR2 (germline): SGHTA, FQGNSA. The CDR3 totals 13 residues. The V call is TRBV7-2, the J call TRBJ1-3; D is ambiguous. This TCR was recovered from a man aged 18 to 29 who received the YFV17D yellow fever vaccine. The source material was PBMCs, sampled approximately 20 days after the first yellow fever vaccination. CDR3 sequence reads: CASSPDIGNTIYF. CDR3 sequence (DNA): TGTGCCAGCAGCCCCGACATCGGAAACACCATATATTTT.